The T cell receptor beta chain described here comes from a study of blood T cell repertoires in COVID-19. Original analysis: Reference gene primer amplification gave nucleated cell count estimates. TCRdb's table, derived via immunoSEQ multiplex PCR, lists solely in-frame clones and lacks some. V, J and clone size are those of that table, while D and trimming were read from the DNA. The sample lists roughly 350,000 clones; roughly 86% were seen once. This CDR3 region has 14 residues. V lost 4 bases, J lost 7 bases, and 16 bases lay in between. The germline V gene has CDR1 SEHNR and CDR2 FQNEAQ (reference sequence).

This sequence originates from a woman younger than 45 with COVID-19, enrolled during active disease. The genes are TRBV7-9 and TRBJ2-5; possible D gene TRBD2, 6 bases. Sequencing used peripheral blood. In DNA form, the CDR3 reads TGTGCCAGCAGCTCGACGGGGGTGCCCTGGACCCAGTACTTC. It specifies CASSSTGVPWTQYF.